This paragraph reports one T cell receptor beta chain. The entry originates in a study of identical twins. TCRdb fed the 5' RACE reads into MiXCR, producing one record per CDR3 protein. The table lists just over 500,000 distinct CDR3 sequences, roughly 21% of them singletons. This sample also belongs to another study, concerning T cells expressing NK-cell markers. As reported in that work: Alpha-beta TCR T cells were the sole sorting target in several experiments, owing to an anti-gamma-delta TCR antibody.

This TCR was recovered from a woman between 18 and 29 years old in good health. Specimen: CD4+ T cells sorted from blood.

CDR3 loop: CASSLGGAGSTDTQYF. The CDR3 coding sequence is TGTGCCAGCAGTTTAGGAGGCGCAGGGAGCACAGATACGCAGTATTTT. The chain recombines TRBV12-3 or TRBV12-4 with TRBJ2-3; tentative D call: TRBD1 (5 bases). Trimming shortened V by 1 base and J by 0 bases, and 11 bases separated the two germline ends. There are 16 residues in the CDR3.